This entry lists 28 T cell receptor beta chains sequenced from one sample in a study of cytomegalovirus exposure and HLA in healthy donors. Both 60 Vbeta primers and 13 Jbeta primers went into the PCR. Measured with immunoSEQ multiplex PCR; TCRdb has only the in-frame clones, and not every one. The repertoire holds around 120,000 clones, with about 80% as singletons. The specimen sequenced was PBMCs. The source is a woman aged 40 to 55 in good health and CMV-seropositive.

The V and J genes are TRBV14 and TRBJ1-2; 7 bases line up with TRBD1. V shed 4 bases, J shed 4 bases, and the junction held 3 bases outside the gene matches. Germline V gives CDR1 SGHDN, CDR2 FVKESK. CDR3 length: 13 residues. The CDR3 coding sequence is TGTGCCAGCAGCCCCGACAGGGCCTATGGCTACACCTTC. Encoded protein: CASSPDRAYGYTF.

For this clone: At one end, the junction sequence differs from germline, possibly due to a read error. The chain joins TRBV9 to TRBJ2-3; 7 nucleotides line up with TRBD1. Germline V lookup: CDR1 SGDLS, CDR2 YYNGEE. The CDR3 runs 14 residues. CDR3 in amino acids: CASSVGTGRDTRYF. For the CDR3, the DNA is TGTGCCAGCAGCGTAGGGACAGGCAGAGATACGCGGTATTTT. The full variable domain, completed using reference TRBV9 and TRBJ2-3, is DSGVTQTPKHLITATGQRVTLRCSPRSGDLSVYWYQQSLDQGLQFLIQYYNGEERAKGNILERFSAQQFPDLHSELNLSSLELGDSALYFCASSVGTGRDTRYFGPGTRLTVL.

The rearrangement uses TRBV2 and TRBJ2-3, with 9 bases that match TRBD2. This CDR3 has 14 residues. The germline CDR1 and CDR2 sequences are SNHLY and FYNNEI. V lost 4 bases, J lost 4 bases, and 3 bases stayed unmatched. The CDR3 sequence: CASSAGLAPDTQYF. The CDR3 DNA reads as TGTGCCAGCAGTGCCGGACTAGCGCCAGATACGCAGTATTTT.

CDR3 loop: CATSRARDYSNQPQHF. CDR3 in DNA: TGTGCCACCAGCAGGGCCCGGGACTATAGCAATCAGCCCCAGCATTTT. The chain is built from TRBV15 and TRBJ1-5, with a weak D call TRBD1 (5 bases). Trimming took off 3 bases at V and 0 bases at J, with 12 bases between the two ends. The CDR3 is 16 residues long. Germline V gives CDR1 LNHNV, CDR2 YYDKDF (reference sequence).

This chain links TRBV29-1 with TRBJ2-7; TRBD2 matches at 8 bases. CDR3 length: 13 amino acids. Germline V lookup: CDR1 SQVTM, CDR2 ANQGSEA. Losses at the gene ends were 7 bases for V and 2 bases for J; bases not matched to a gene: 7. The CDR3 nucleotides read TGCAGCGCCCTCGGGGGGGTGGCCTACGAGCAGTACTTC. As protein: CSALGGVAYEQYF.

The V call is TRBV27, the J call TRBJ2-2, with D maybe TRBD1 (6 bases). The germline V and J ends were trimmed by 6 bases and 4 bases, with 18 bases remaining between them. CDR1 is MNHEY and CDR2 is SMNVEV in the germline V gene (reference sequence). The length of the CDR3 is 16 residues. The CDR3 sequence is CASRESGTITTGELFF. The CDR3 nucleotides are TGTGCCAGCAGGGAATCCGGGACAATAACCACCGGGGAGCTGTTTTTT.

The DNA of the CDR3 is TGTGCCAGCAGCTTAGCGGGGGGCAATCAGCCCCAGCATTTT. Protein product: CASSLAGGNQPQHF. The V and J genes are TRBV5-4 and TRBJ1-5; D is possibly TRBD1 (5 bases). Per germline, CDR1 SGHNT and CDR2 YYREEE (reference sequence). Between the trimmed V and J ends, which lost 2 bases and 2 bases, there was a span of 8 bases. CDR3 size: 14 residues.

The chain is built from TRBV16 and TRBJ2-1, with 10 bases fitting TRBD1. Trimming cost V 6 bases and J 6 bases; bases outside gene matches: 11. Germline lookup yields CDR1 KGHSY and CDR2 FQNENV. CDR3 size: 16 residues. The CDR3 loop is CASSPRGTGVGNEQFF. The CDR3 nucleotides are TGTGCCAGCAGTCCTAGAGGGACAGGGGTCGGCAATGAGCAGTTCTTC.

V is TRBV4-3 and J is TRBJ2-7; no clear D. V lost 1 base and J 4 bases, leaving 14 bases between the germline ends. CDR3 length equals 15 residues. CDR1 and CDR2 from the germline V gene are LGHNA and YSLEER. The CDR3 DNA is TGCGCCAGCAGCCAAGCAGGTGACCCTTGGTACGAGCAGTACTTC. Translation: CASSQAGDPWYEQYF.

This clone was seen a handful of times. CDR3 sequence reads: CSATDIGTGKGYEQYF. In nucleotides, the CDR3 is TGCAGCGCTACTGATATCGGGACAGGAAAAGGCTACGAGCAGTACTTC. The chain links TRBV29-1 to TRBJ2-5; 8 positions agree with TRBD1. The tail of the sequence fits TRBJ2-7 better, so the J call may be wrong. This CDR3 spans 16 amino acids. Germline V gives CDR1 SQVTM, CDR2 ANQGSEA.

This chain links TRBV13 with TRBJ2-7; D gene ambiguous. The germline gives CDR1 PRHDT, CDR2 FYEKMQ (reference sequence). V shed 5 bases and J shed 0 bases, with 11 bases lying between them. The CDR3 totals 14 residues. CDR3 region: CASSIAVHSYEQYF. The CDR3 DNA sequence: TGTGCCAGCAGCATCGCGGTCCACTCCTACGAGCAGTACTTC.

The chain recombines TRBV18 with TRBJ2-7; TRBD1 might be the D (6 bases). V was cut by 3 bases and J by 2 bases, with 14 bases left in between. The CDR3 covers 15 residues. The germline CDR1 and CDR2 sequences are KGHSH and LQKENI. CDR3 residues: CASSPTPNRAYEQYF. The CDR3 DNA is TGTGCCAGCTCACCGACCCCTAACAGGGCCTACGAGCAGTACTTC.

This clone has only a few counts. The V call is TRBV18, the J call TRBJ2-2, with TRBD1 identical over 8 bases. Per the germline V gene, CDR1 is KGHSH and CDR2 is LQKENI. After removal of 1 base from V and 3 bases from J, the junction contained 7 bases not matched to a gene. The CDR3 consists of 17 residues. The CDR3: CASSPRAAGGDTGELFF. CDR3 sequence (DNA): TGTGCCAGCTCACCACGTGCGGCAGGGGGCGACACCGGGGAGCTGTTTTTT.

CDR3 in DNA: TGTGCCACCCACGATCCAGCCTACGAGCAGTACTTC. Translated: CATHDPAYEQYF. The J gene is TRBJ2-7, the V gene TRBV28; no reliable D call. CDR1 is MDHEN, CDR2 SYDVKM, per germline. The length of the CDR3 is 12 residues. Trimming shortened V by 10 bases and J by 2 bases, and 12 bases separated the two germline ends.

The V and J genes are TRBV2 and TRBJ2-5; D gene unclear. CDR1 is SNHLY, CDR2 FYNNEI, per germline. This CDR3 is built from 11 residues. Trimming shortened V by 7 bases and J by 2 bases, and 5 bases separated the two germline ends. The CDR3 region is CASTGQETQYF. CDR3 nucleotide sequence: TGTGCCAGCACGGGTCAAGAGACCCAGTACTTC.

This clone was seen once. The chain recombines TRBV27 with TRBJ1-1; D unresolved. Trimming removed 8 bases at V and 0 bases at J, with 7 bases between. The CDR3 spans 12 residues. Germline V gives CDR1 MNHEY, CDR2 SMNVEV (reference sequence). The CDR3 here is CASGSMNTEAFF. The DNA of the CDR3 is TGTGCCAGCGGTTCCATGAACACTGAAGCTTTCTTT.

The V gene is TRBV5-6, the J gene TRBJ1-5, with TRBD1 identical over 11 bases. Germline V lookup: CDR1 SGHDT, CDR2 YYEEEE. The J segment lost 7 bases and the V segment lost 2 bases, leaving 5 bases of the junction unmatched. This CDR3 comprises 15 residues. This CDR3 is CASSFGTGGRQPQHF. The CDR3 DNA is TGTGCCAGCAGCTTCGGGACAGGGGGGCGGCAGCCCCAGCATTTT.

The genes are TRBV2 and TRBJ1-1; D is uncertain. Trimming pared 4 bases from V and 1 base from J, leaving 7 bases between. CDR3 length: 13 residues. Looked up from germline, CDR1 is SNHLY and CDR2 is FYNNEI. CDR3: CASSVYGNTEAFF. CDR3 coding DNA: TGTGCCAGCAGTGTGTACGGGAACACTGAAGCTTTCTTT.

The V call is TRBV29-1, the J call TRBJ2-5; maybe TRBD2 (5 bases). Germline V gene lookup returns CDR1 SQVTM and CDR2 ANQGSEA. The CDR3 is made up of 11 amino acids. V was cut by 4 bases and J by 5 bases, with 8 bases left in between. The CDR3 DNA follows: TGCAGCGTTGGGGAGCGGGAGACCCAGTACTTC. It specifies CSVGERETQYF.

The chain combines TRBV19 with TRBJ1-5; 10 bases align to TRBD1. Germline trimming cut 4 bases from V and 2 bases from J; bases unmatched to any gene: 2. The CDR3 spans 15 residues. The germline V gene encodes CDR1 LNHDA and CDR2 SQIVND (reference sequence). The chain's CDR3 is CASSKGTGGNQPQHF. The DNA for the CDR3 is TGTGCCAGTAGTAAGGGGACAGGGGGCAATCAGCCCCAGCATTTT.

The genes are TRBV4-3 and TRBJ1-2, with TRBD1 matching over 10 bases. CDR1 is LGHNA, CDR2 YSLEER, per germline. CDR3 length: 14 residues. The ends lost 3 bases at V and 8 bases at J; junction bases unmatched: 6. This CDR3 reads CASSHTGQGRGYTF. The CDR3 region has the DNA TGCGCCAGCAGCCATACGGGACAGGGGCGAGGCTACACCTTC.

The J gene is TRBJ2-2, the V gene TRBV5-4; D is unresolved. CDR1 SGHNT and CDR2 YYREEE come from the germline V gene (reference sequence). V was clipped by 4 bases and J by 5 bases, with 6 bases between them. The CDR3 has 12 amino acids. The CDR3 DNA follows: TGTGCCAGCAGCATTACAACCGGGGAGCTGTTTTTT. Translation gives CASSITTGELFF.

Only one count was recorded for this clone. The chain is built from TRBV7-9 and TRBJ2-7, with 9 bases identical to TRBD2. CDR1 is SEHNR and CDR2 is FQNEAQ in the germline V gene (reference sequence). J was trimmed by 1 base and V by 5 bases; bases with no gene match: 6. CDR3 length: 15 amino acids. CDR3 sequence (DNA): TGTGCCAGCAGCCCCCAAGCGGGAGGTTCCTACGAGCAGTACTTC. Its protein is CASSPQAGGSYEQYF. Supplemented by reference TRBV7-9 and TRBJ2-7, the full variable domain reads DTGVSQNPRHKITKRGQNVTFRCDPISEHNRLYWYRQTLGQGPEFLTYFQNEAQLEKSRLLSDRFSAERPKGSFSTLEIQRTEQGDSAMYLCASSPQAGGSYEQYFGPGTRLTVT.

The chain couples TRBV2 to TRBJ2-7; 7 bases fit TRBD1. Germline V gene lookup returns CDR1 SNHLY and CDR2 FYNNEI. The junction had 1 base not matched to a gene; V was cut back by 2 bases and J by 0 bases. The CDR3 spans 14 residues. This CDR3 is CASSEQGVSYEQYF. The DNA of the CDR3 is TGTGCCAGCAGTGAACAGGGGGTCTCCTACGAGCAGTACTTC.

The chain is built from TRBV7-9 and TRBJ2-3; 7 positions agree with TRBD1. This CDR3 region has 14 residues. The germline V gene has CDR1 SEHNR and CDR2 FQNEAQ (reference sequence). V was pared by 5 bases and J by 4 bases, with 6 bases of the junction left unmatched. DNA of the CDR3: TGTGCCAGCAGCAGAGACAGGGCCCCAGATACGCAGTATTTT. Translated, it gives CASSRDRAPDTQYF.

The chain's CDR3 is CAISGRTETANTEAFF. As DNA, the CDR3 is TGTGCCATCAGCGGTAGAACTGAGACAGCGAACACTGAAGCTTTCTTT. J is TRBJ1-1 and V is TRBV10-3; D perhaps matches TRBD1 (5 bases). Trimming took off 6 bases at V and 1 base at J, with 18 bases between the two ends. CDR1 and CDR2 from the germline V gene are ENHRY and SYGVKD. The CDR3 has 16 amino acids.

This clone was found a few times. The chain links TRBV5-6 to TRBJ2-2; D gene ambiguous. The CDR3 is 16 amino acids. V gave up 2 bases and J gave up 4 bases, with 15 bases separating them. Germline lookup yields CDR1 SGHDT and CDR2 YYEEEE. The DNA of the CDR3 is TGTGCCAGCAGCTTTGGATTGGGCCACTCCACCGGGGAGCTGTTTTTT. Its protein product is CASSFGLGHSTGELFF.

This chain links TRBV5-1 with TRBJ2-2, with 7 bases that match TRBD1. This CDR3 is built from 13 residues. CDR1 SGHRS and CDR2 YFSETQ come from the germline V gene. Germline trimming cut 5 bases from V and 5 bases from J; bases unmatched to any gene: 3. The CDR3 is CASRATGTGELFF. The DNA of the CDR3 is TGCGCCAGCAGAGCGACAGGGACCGGGGAGCTGTTTTTT.